Sequencing of this TCR beta chain was carried out in a study of blood T cells in healthy people across ages. About the research overall: Template switching recovered approximately one barcoded beta molecule for every two T cells.

Through a sample-barcoded 5' primer and a J-beta primer mix, a second PCR was run for 7 to 11 cycles. The template-switch adaptor was a 5' adaptor with 12 random nucleotides. It tagged each cDNA molecule. TCRdb used MiXCR to reprocess the 5' RACE reads, holding one entry per CDR3 protein. The data show roughly 680,000 distinct CDR3 sequences, around 20% seen once. The germline V gene encodes CDR1 MRHNA and CDR2 SNTAGT. The CDR3 extends over 17 amino acids. V trimming: 0 bases; J trimming: 1 base; junction bases outside the gene matches: 6. Healthy individuals of Caucasian origin from Russia, aged about 6 to 95, served as donors. Every participating donor contributed around 9.5 milliliters of peripheral blood through a draw.

The source is a man between 65 and 85 years old in good health. This sequence joins TRBV6-4 and TRBJ2-3, with 8 nucleotides matching TRBD2. Material for sequencing was blood. CDR3 protein: CASSDSGREVGTDTQYF. As DNA, the CDR3 is TGTGCCAGCAGTGACTCCGGGCGGGAGGTTGGCACAGATACGCAGTATTTT.